This TCR beta chain derives from a study of T cell changes during pregnancy in multiple sclerosis. Clones were read by immunoSEQ multiplex PCR, and TCRdb kept only the in-frame ones, dropping some. The sample carries 35,000 or so clones, about nine tenths recorded once. Germline V lookup: CDR1 SQVTM, CDR2 ANQGSEA. V gave up 1 base and J gave up 3 bases, with 12 bases separating them. There are 14 residues in the CDR3. The V and J genes are TRBV29-1 and TRBJ1-2; D perhaps matches TRBD1 (5 bases). This receptor was taken from a female donor in good health, enrolled as a control in a pregnancy study. This sample comprised CD4+ T cells from peripheral blood mononuclear cells, obtained after pregnancy. The DNA of the CDR3 is TGCAGCGTTGAAGCCCTAGGGGCGTACTATGGCTACACCTTC. Translated, it gives CSVEALGAYYGYTF.